A selection of T cell receptor beta chains follows, all from one sample in a study of CD8 T cells in Susac syndrome. MiXCR, run by TCRdb on the immunoSEQ multiplex PCR reads, gives a single entry per CDR3 protein. This sample has some 200,000 distinct CDR3 sequences; around 95% occur once, and the top ten carry roughly 0.093%. Material: CD4+ T cells from PBMCs. These receptors were taken from a human donor with Susac syndrome. Both conserved end residues are trimmed from each CDR3. Some rows have no size entry. The others give once, few or many, or a class for an expanded clone.

- | TRBJ1-5 | TRBV30 | AWGLLDNQPQH
- | TRBJ2-4 | TRBV20-1 | SARDLRTGGAIGQY
- | TRBJ2-1 | TRBV27 | ASSQRLAGNVYNEQF
- | TRBJ1-2 | TRBV20-1 | SAAGITGGLNGYT
- | TRBJ2-7 | TRBV28 | ASSSWTGLYEQY
- | TRBJ2-2 | TRBV6-5 | ASSVYTGELF
- | TRBJ2-2 | TRBV27 | ASSLRGYRTGELF
- | TRBJ1-2 | TRBV6-4 | ASRDGRT
- | TRBJ2-5 | TRBV6-2/TRBV6-3 | ASSYSDRGHETQY
- | TRBJ1-1 | TRBV24-1 | ATRNYRGGTEAF
- | TRBJ2-1 | TRBV20-1 | SAGTAYNEQF
- | TRBJ2-6 | TRBV6-5 | ASSYGVGAGANVLT
once | TRBJ1-3 | TRBV28 | ASSSGTGIRGGNTIY
- | TRBJ2-5 | TRBV7-3 | ASSLNPGQGETQY
- | TRBJ2-2 | TRBV3-1 | ASSQGPLGELF
- | TRBJ1-1 | TRBV5-1 | ASSTQSPPSTEAF
- | TRBJ2-5 | TRBV10-3 | AIREQGRETQY
- | TRBJ2-5 | TRBV12-3/TRBV12-4 | ASSGETVRTQY
- | TRBJ1-5 | TRBV5-6 | ASSRLGGPSNQPQH
- | TRBJ2-1 | TRBV20-1 | SARDPSSPYNEQF
- | TRBJ1-2 | TRBV24-1 | ATSDADRGYGYT
- | TRBJ1-5 | TRBV12-3/TRBV12-4 | ASRAGTGGRQPQH
once | TRBJ2-2 | TRBV3-1 | ASSPRLNTGELF
- | TRBJ1-1 | TRBV30 | AWSARAGNTEAF